This T cell receptor beta chain came from a study of read filtering for tumor transcriptome and immune sequencing. As for the study in general: Revised staging placed eight or nine patients in R-ISS I, approximately 16 in II, over 5 in III. Study outcomes and limitations: Correlation between methods rose after single-read clonotypes were removed.

Ten or more counts support this clonotype. Its antigen is as yet unknown. The library was built from around 380 ng RNA with molecular barcoded adaptors for alpha/delta and beta/gamma chains. TCRdb re-derived calls from the reads in MiXCR, one entry per CDR3 protein. The table includes about 130,000 distinct CDR3 sequences, approximately 13% detected once. Every patient had bone marrow sampled while the disease was active. The CDR3 length is 14 residues. Per the germline V gene, CDR1 is KGHSH and CDR2 is LQKENI. Trimming took off 3 bases at V and 3 bases at J, with 12 bases between the two ends. This TCR came from a donor aged 40 or older with multiple myeloma. Source material: a population of CD138-negative cells sorted from bone marrow. The chain joins TRBV18 to TRBJ2-7, with unresolved D. CDR3 sequence (DNA): TGTGCCAGCTCACCTCTGGAAAAGCTCTACGAGCAGTACTTC. This gives the protein CASSPLEKLYEQYF.